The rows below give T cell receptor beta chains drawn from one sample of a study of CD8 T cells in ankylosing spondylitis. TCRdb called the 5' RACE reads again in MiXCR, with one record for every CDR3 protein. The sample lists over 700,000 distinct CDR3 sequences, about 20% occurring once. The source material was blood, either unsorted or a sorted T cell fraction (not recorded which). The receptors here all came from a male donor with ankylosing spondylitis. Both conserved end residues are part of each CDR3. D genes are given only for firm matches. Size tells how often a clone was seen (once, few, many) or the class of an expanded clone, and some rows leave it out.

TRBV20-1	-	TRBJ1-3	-	TGCAGTGCTAAAGGGGTTAACTCTGGAAACACCATATATTTT	CSAKGVNSGNTIYF
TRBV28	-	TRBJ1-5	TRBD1	TGTGCCAGCACCCTGACAGGGATCAATCAGCCCCAGCATTTT	CASTLTGINQPQHF
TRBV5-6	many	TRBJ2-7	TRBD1	TGTGCCAGCAGCTTGGGGGACAGGGGCTACGAGCAGTACTTC	CASSLGDRGYEQYF
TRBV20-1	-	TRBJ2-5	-	TGCAGTGCGCCGGACTCACAAGAGACCCAGTACTTC	CSAPDSQETQYF
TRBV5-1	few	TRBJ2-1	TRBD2	TGCGCCAGCAGCCCACTTAGCGGGGGGGCGGTCAATGAGCAGTTCTTC	CASSPLSGGAVNEQFF
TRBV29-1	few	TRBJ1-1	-	TGCAGCGTTGAAATTCCGCCCACTGAAGCTTTCTTT	CSVEIPPTEAFF
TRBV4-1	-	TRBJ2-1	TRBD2	TGCGCCAGCAGCCAGACTAGCGAGGCCCGCAATGAGCAGTTCTTC	CASSQTSEARNEQFF
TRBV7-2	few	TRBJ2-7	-	TGTGCCAGCAGCTTAGGAGGGGCCGCCCTCGAGCAGTACTTC	CASSLGGAALEQYF
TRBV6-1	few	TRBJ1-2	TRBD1	TGTGCCAGCAGCCTGACAGGGGGCGGATGGTATGGCTACACCTTC	CASSLTGGGWYGYTF
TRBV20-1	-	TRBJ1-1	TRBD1	TGCAGTGCTAGAGATCGGACAGGAAACACTGAAGCTTTCTTT	CSARDRTGNTEAFF
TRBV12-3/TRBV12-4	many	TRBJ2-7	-	TGTGCCAGCAGTCCCACGACTAGTGCTTACGAGCAGTACTTC	CASSPTTSAYEQYF
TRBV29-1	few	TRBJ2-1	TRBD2	TGCAGCGCTTATGGGCTAGCGGCCTACAATGAGCAGTTCTTC	CSAYGLAAYNEQFF
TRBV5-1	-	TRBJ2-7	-	TGCGCCAGCAGTTCTAACCCGGGCCTCAGCAACGAGCAGTACTTC	CASSSNPGLSNEQYF
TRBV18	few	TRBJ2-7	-	TGTGCCAGCTCACCACAGTTGGGGGAGCACGGCGAGCAGTACTTC	CASSPQLGEHGEQYF
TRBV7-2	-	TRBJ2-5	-	TGTGCCAGCAGCTTAGTCTGGACCCAAGAGACCCAGTACTTC	CASSLVWTQETQYF
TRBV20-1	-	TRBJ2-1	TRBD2	TGCAGTGCTAAGATGGCGGGAGGAGGCGGTGAGCAGTTCTTC	CSAKMAGGGGEQFF
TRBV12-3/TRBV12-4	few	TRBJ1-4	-	TGTGCCAGCCTCCAAAAAGGGAGTAATGAAAAACTGTTTTTT	CASLQKGSNEKLFF
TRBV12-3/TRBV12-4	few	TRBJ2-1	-	TGTGCCAGCAGTCCCTTCGTGGAGGAGCAGTTCTTC	CASSPFVEEQFF
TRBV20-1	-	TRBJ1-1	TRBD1	TGCAGTGCCGCGGGGACAGAGAACACTGAAGCTTTCTTT	CSAAGTENTEAFF
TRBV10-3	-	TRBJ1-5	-	TGTGCCATCAGTGAGTCATCAGGCAGGGGATATGTTCAGCCCCAGCATTTT	CAISESSGRGYVQPQHF
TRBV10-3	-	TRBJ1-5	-	TGTGCCATCAGTGAGAAGCTTACAGGGACAAATCAGCCCCAGCATTTT	CAISEKLTGTNQPQHF
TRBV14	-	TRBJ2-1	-	TGTGCCAGCAGCCAACAGGGAGGCCGCCCCTTTAATGAGCAGTTCTTC	CASSQQGGRPFNEQFF
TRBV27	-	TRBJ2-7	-	TGTGCCAGCAGTCAGACCGAGTTCTACGAGCAGTACTTC	CASSQTEFYEQYF
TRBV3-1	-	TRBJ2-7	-	TGTGCCAGCAGCCTAGTAGCGGACAGACCATACGAGCAGTACTTC	CASSLVADRPYEQYF
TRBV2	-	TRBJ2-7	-	TGTGCCAGCAGTGAAGCGGGGTTTTACGGCGACGAGCAGTACTTC	CASSEAGFYGDEQYF
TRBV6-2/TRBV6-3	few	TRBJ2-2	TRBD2	TGTGCCAGCAGTTACGACGGGACTAGCGTGTCCGGGGAGCTGTTTTTT	CASSYDGTSVSGELFF
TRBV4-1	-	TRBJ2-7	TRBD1	TGCGCCAGCAGCCAATCGGTAGGGACAGGTGACTACGAGCAGTACTTC	CASSQSVGTGDYEQYF
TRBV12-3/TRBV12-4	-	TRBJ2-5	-	TGTGCCAGCACCCAATACGGGGCAGAAGAAGAGACCCAGTACTTC	CASTQYGAEEETQYF
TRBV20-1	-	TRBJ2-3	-	TGCAGTGCTCGAACTAGGCGGCGCGACCGAGATACGCAGTATTTT	CSARTRRRDRDTQYF
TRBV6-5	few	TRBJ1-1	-	TGTGCCAGCAGTTACGGGGTTTTCACTGAAGCTTTCTTT	CASSYGVFTEAFF
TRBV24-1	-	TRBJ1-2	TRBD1	TGTGCCACCAGTGAGCCCCTCGGGACAGGGGACTATGGCTACACCTTC	CATSEPLGTGDYGYTF
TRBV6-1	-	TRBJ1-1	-	TGTGCCAGCAACCGAGGCCCACCCTGGAACACTGAAGCTTTCTTT	CASNRGPPWNTEAFF
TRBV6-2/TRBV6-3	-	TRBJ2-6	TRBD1	TGTGCCAGCAGTCGGCACTCCGGACAGGGGCCTTTTGGGGCCAACGTCCTGACTTTC	CASSRHSGQGPFGANVLTF
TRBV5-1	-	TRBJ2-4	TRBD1	TGCGCCAGCAGCTTGGGGGAACAGGGGGCCCAATTCCTAGCCAAAAACATTCAGTACTTC	CASSLGEQGAQFLAKNIQYF
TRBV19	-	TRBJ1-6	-	TGTGCCAGTAGTATAGGTTTCGGGGGTTTGGATTCACCCCTCCACTTT	CASSIGFGGLDSPLHF
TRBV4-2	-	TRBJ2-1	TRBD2	TGTGCCAGCAGCCTTGGTGTGGGCGGGGGGGCGTACAATGAGCAGTTCTTC	CASSLGVGGGAYNEQFF
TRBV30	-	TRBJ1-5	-	TGTGCCTGGGGGGTGGAGGCAGGACAGCCCCAGCATTTT	CAWGVEAGQPQHF
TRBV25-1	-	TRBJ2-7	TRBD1	TGTGCCAGCAGTGAAAGCGGGACAGGGGTCACCTACGAGCAGTACTTC	CASSESGTGVTYEQYF
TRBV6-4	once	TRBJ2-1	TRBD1	TGTGCCAGCAGTCGACCCCGGACAGGGACATTCAATGAGCAGTTCTTC	CASSRPRTGTFNEQFF
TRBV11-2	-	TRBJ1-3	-	TGTGCCAGCAGCTTAGTGGAAGGGCGGATAGTCTCCGGAAACACCATATATTTT	CASSLVEGRIVSGNTIYF
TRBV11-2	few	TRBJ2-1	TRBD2	TGTGCCAGCAGCACCCGACAGGGTAGTACGGGACTAGCTTTTGAGCAGTTCTTC	CASSTRQGSTGLAFEQFF